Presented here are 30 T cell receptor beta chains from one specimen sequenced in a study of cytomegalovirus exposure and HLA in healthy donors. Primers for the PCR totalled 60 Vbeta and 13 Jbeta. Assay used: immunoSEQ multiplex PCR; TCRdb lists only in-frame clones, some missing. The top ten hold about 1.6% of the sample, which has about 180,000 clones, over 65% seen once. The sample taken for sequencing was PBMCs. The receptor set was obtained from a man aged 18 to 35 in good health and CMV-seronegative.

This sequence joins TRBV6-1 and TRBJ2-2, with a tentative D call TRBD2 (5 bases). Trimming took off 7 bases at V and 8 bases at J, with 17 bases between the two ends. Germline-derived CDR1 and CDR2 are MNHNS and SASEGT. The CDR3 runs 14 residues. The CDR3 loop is CASTQSRVGGELFF. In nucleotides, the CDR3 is TGTGCCAGCACCCAGTCGCGGGTGGGTGGGGAGCTGTTTTTT.

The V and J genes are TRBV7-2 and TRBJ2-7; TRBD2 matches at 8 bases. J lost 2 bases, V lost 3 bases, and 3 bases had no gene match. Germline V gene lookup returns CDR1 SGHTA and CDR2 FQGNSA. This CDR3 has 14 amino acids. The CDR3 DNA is TGTGCCAGCAGCTTGGGGCGGGAGGCCTACGAGCAGTACTTC. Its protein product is CASSLGREAYEQYF.

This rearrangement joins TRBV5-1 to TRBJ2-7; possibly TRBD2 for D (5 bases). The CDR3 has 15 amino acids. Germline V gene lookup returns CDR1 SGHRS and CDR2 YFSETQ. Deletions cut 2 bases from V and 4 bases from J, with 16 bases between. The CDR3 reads CASSFFPGWRYEQYF. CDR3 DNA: TGCGCCAGCAGCTTTTTTCCGGGATGGAGGTACGAGCAGTACTTC. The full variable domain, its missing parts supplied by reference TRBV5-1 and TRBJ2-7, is KAGVTQTPRYLIKTRGQQVTLSCSPISGHRSVSWYQQTPGQGLQFLFEYFSETQRNKGNFPGRFSGRQFSNSRSEMNVSTLELGDSALYLCASSFFPGWRYEQYFGPGTRLTVT.

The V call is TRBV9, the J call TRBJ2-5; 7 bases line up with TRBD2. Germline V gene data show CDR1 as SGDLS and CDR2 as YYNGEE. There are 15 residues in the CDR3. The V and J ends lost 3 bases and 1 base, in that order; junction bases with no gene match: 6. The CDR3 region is CASSAGLSPQETQYF. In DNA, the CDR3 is TGTGCCAGCAGCGCGGGACTATCTCCCCAAGAGACCCAGTACTTC.

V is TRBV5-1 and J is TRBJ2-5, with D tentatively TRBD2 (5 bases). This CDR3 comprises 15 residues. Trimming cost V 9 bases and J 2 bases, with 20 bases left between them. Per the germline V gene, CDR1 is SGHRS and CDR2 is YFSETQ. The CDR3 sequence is CAIVYQGLQQETQYF. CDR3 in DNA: TGCGCCATCGTGTACCAAGGACTCCAACAAGAGACCCAGTACTTC.

The chain's CDR3 is CASRTGFIASPNYQETQYF. The DNA of the CDR3 is TGTGCCAGCAGGACAGGTTTTATTGCTTCACCAAATTACCAAGAGACCCAGTACTTC. The chain uses TRBV5-6 and TRBJ2-5; a weak D match, TRBD1 (6 bases). Germline V CDR1 and CDR2: SGHDT, YYEEEE. The CDR3 extends over 19 amino acids. Trimming removed 5 bases at V and 0 bases at J, with 26 bases between.

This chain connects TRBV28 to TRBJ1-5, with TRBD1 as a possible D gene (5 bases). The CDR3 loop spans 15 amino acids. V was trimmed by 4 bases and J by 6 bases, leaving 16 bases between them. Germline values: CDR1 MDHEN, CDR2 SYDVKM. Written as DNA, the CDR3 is TGTGCCAGCAGTTCAGGGCGTTGGGGTCGTCAGCCCCAGCATTTT. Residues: CASSSGRWGRQPQHF. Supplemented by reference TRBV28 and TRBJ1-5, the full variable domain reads DVKVTQSSRYLVKRTGEKVFLECVQDMDHENMFWYRQDPGLGLRLIYFSYDVKMKEKGDIPEGYSVSREKKERFSLILESASTNQTSMYLCASSSGRWGRQPQHFGDGTRLSIL.

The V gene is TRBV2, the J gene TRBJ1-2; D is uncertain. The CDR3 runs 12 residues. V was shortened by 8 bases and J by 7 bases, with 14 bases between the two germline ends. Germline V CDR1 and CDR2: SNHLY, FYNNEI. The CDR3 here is CASDGTAGGYTF. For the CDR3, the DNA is TGTGCCAGCGACGGCACGGCAGGTGGCTACACCTTC.

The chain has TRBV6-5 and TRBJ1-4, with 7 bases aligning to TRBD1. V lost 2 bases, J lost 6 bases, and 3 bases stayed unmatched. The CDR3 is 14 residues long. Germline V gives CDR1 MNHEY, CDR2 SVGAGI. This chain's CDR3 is CASSYVRGDEKLFF. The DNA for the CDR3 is TGTGCCAGCAGTTACGTCAGGGGGGATGAAAAACTGTTTTTT.

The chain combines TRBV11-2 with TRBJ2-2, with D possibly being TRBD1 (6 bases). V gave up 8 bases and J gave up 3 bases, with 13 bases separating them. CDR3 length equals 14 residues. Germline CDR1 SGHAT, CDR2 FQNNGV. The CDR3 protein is CASHARGYTGELFF. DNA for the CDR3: TGTGCCAGCCACGCCAGGGGCTACACCGGGGAGCTGTTTTTT. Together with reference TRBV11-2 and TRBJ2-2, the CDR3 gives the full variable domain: EAGVAQSPRYKIIEKRQSVAFWCNPISGHATLYWYQQILGQGPKLLIQFQNNGVVDDSQLPKDRFSAERLKGVDSTLKIQPAKLEDSAVYLCASHARGYTGELFFGEGSRLTVL.

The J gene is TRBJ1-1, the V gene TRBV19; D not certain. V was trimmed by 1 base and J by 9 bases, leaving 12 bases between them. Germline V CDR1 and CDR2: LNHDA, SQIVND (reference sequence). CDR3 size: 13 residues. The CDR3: CASSIGGGTKAFF. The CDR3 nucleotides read TGTGCCAGTAGTATAGGGGGAGGTACAAAAGCTTTCTTT.

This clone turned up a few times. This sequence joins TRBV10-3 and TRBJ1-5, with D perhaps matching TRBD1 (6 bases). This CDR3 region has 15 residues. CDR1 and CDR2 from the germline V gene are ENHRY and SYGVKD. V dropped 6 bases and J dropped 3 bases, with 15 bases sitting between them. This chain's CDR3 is CAIRDSRGNNQPQHF. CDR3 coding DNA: TGTGCCATCAGGGACTCCAGGGGTAACAATCAGCCCCAGCATTTT.

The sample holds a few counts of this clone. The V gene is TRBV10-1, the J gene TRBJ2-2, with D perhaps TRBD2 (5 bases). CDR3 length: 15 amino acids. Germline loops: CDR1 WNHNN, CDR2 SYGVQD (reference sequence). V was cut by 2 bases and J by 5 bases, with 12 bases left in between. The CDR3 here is CASSEAGPRTGELFF. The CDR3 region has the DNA TGCGCCAGCAGTGAGGCGGGCCCAAGAACCGGGGAGCTGTTTTTT.

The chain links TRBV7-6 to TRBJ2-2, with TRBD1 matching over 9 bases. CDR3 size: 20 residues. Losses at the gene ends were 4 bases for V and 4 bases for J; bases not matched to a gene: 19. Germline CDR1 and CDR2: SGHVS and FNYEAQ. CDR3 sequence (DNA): TGTGCCAGCAGCTCCCCTAATACTTACAGGGGGCGAACGGGCACCGGGGAGCTGTTTTTT. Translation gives CASSSPNTYRGRTGTGELFF.

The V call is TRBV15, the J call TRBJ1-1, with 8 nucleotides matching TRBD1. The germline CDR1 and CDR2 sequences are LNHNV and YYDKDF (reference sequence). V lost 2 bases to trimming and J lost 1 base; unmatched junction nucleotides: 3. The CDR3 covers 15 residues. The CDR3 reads CATSRSGTGNTEAFF. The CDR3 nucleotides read TGTGCCACCAGCAGATCAGGGACAGGGAACACTGAAGCTTTCTTT. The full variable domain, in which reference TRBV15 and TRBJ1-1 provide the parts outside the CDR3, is DAMVIQNPRYQVTQFGKPVTLSCSQTLNHNVMYWYQQKSSQAPKLLFHYYDKDFNNEADTPDNFQSRRPNTSFCFLDIRSPGLGDTAMYLCATSRSGTGNTEAFFGQGTRLTVV.

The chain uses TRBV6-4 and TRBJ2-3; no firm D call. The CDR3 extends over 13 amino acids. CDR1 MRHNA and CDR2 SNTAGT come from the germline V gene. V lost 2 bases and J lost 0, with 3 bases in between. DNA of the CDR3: TGTGCCAGCAGTGACCCGAGCACAGATACGCAGTATTTT. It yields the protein CASSDPSTDTQYF.

The CDR3 region has the DNA TGTGCCAGCAGACCGAAGATCGTCAGGATGGGGGCCCCGACTGAAGCTTTCTTT. This translates into CASRPKIVRMGAPTEAFF. The gene calls are TRBV28 and TRBJ1-1, with D perhaps TRBD1 (6 bases). V lost 6 bases and J lost 5, with 28 bases in between. CDR1 is MDHEN, CDR2 SYDVKM, per germline. There are 18 residues in the CDR3.

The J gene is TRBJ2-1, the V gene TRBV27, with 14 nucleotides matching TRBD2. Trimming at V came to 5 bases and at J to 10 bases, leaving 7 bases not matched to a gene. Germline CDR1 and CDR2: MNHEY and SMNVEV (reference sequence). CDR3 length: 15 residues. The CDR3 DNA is TGTGCCAGCAGTATTCTGACTAGCGGGGGGGCCGAGCAGTTCTTC. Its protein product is CASSILTSGGAEQFF.

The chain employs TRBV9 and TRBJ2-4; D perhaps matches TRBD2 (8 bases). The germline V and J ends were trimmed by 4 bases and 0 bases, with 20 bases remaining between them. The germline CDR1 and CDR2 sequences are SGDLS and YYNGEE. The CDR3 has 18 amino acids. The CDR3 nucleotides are TGTGCCAGCAGCCTCGGGGGGGACAGATACGCAGCCAAAAACATTCAGTACTTC. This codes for CASSLGGDRYAAKNIQYF.

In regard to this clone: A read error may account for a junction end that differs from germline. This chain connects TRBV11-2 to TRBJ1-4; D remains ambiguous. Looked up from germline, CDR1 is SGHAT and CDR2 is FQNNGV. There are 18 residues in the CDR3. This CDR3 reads CANSLFLQQDTTNEKLFF. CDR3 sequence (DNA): TGTGCCAACAGCTTATTCCTCCAACAAGATACCACTAATGAAAAACTGTTTTTT.

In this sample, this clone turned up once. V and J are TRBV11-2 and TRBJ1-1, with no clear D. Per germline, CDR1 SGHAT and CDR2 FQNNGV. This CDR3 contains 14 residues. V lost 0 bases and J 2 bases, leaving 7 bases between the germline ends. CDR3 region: CASSLEQINTEAFF. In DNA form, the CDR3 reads TGTGCCAGCAGCTTAGAACAGATAAACACTGAAGCTTTCTTT.

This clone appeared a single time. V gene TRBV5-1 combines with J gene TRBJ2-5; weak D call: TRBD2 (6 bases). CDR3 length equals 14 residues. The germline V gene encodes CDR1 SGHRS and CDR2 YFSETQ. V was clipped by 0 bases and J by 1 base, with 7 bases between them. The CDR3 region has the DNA TGCGCCAGCAGCTTGGTGGGGGGCCAAGAGACCCAGTACTTC. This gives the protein CASSLVGGQETQYF.

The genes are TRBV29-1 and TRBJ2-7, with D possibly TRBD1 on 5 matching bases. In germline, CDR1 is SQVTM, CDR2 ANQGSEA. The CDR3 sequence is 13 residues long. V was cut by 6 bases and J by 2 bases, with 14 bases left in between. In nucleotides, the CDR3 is TGCAGCGTGGGAAAAGGGGCAGCCTACGAGCAGTACTTC. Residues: CSVGKGAAYEQYF.

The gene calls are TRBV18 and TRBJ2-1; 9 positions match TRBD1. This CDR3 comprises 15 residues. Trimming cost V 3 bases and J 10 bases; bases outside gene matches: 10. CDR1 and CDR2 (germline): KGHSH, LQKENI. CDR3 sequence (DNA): TGTGCCAGCTCACCCGGGACAGGGCAAGGACTAGAGCAGTTCTTC. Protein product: CASSPGTGQGLEQFF.

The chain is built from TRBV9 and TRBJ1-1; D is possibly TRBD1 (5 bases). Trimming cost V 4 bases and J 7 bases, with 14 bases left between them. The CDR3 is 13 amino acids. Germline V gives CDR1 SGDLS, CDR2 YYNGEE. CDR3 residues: CASSRIGGVEAFF. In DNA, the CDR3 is TGTGCCAGCAGCCGTATCGGGGGAGTTGAAGCTTTCTTT. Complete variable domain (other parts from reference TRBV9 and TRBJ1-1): DSGVTQTPKHLITATGQRVTLRCSPRSGDLSVYWYQQSLDQGLQFLIQYYNGEERAKGNILERFSAQQFPDLHSELNLSSLELGDSALYFCASSRIGGVEAFFGQGTRLTVV.

As DNA, the CDR3 is TGCGCCAGCAGTCCAGGGACAGGGGCCTACGAGCAGTACTTC. Translation gives CASSPGTGAYEQYF. The chain couples TRBV23-1 to TRBJ2-7, with 10 bases that match TRBD1. TRBV23-1 is classed as an ORF, of uncertain function. This CDR3 spans 14 amino acids. J lost 2 bases, V lost 4 bases, and 2 bases had no gene match.

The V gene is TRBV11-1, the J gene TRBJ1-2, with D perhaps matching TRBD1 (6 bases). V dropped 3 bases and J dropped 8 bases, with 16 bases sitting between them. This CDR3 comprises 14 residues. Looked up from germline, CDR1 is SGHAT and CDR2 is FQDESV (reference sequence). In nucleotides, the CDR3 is TGTGCCAGCAGCTTCCAACAGGGAGCTCGGGGCTACACCTTC. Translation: CASSFQQGARGYTF.

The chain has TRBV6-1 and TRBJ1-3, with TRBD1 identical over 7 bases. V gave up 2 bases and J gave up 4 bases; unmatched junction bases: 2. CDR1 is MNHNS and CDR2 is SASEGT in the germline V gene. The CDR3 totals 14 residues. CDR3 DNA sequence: TGTGCCAGCAGTGAACCAGGGGGAGGAAACACCATATATTTT. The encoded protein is CASSEPGGGNTIYF.

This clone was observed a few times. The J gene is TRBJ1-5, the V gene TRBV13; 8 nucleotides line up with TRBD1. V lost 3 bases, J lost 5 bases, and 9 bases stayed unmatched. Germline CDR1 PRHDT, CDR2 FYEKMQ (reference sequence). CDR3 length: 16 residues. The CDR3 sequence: CASSFGPDRADQPQHF. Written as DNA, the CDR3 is TGTGCCAGCAGCTTCGGACCGGACAGGGCCGATCAGCCCCAGCATTTT. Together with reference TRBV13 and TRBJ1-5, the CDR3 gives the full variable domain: AAGVIQSPRHLIKEKRETATLKCYPIPRHDTVYWYQQGPGQDPQFLISFYEKMQSDKGSIPDRFSAQQFSDYHSELNMSSLELGDSALYFCASSFGPDRADQPQHFGDGTRLSIL.

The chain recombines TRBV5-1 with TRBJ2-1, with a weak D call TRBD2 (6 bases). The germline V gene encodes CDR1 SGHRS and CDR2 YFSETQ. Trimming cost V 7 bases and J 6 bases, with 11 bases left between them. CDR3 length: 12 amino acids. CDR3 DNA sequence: TGCGCCAGCTCCGGGACTTTCAATGAGCAGTTCTTC. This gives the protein CASSGTFNEQFF.